The 31 T cell receptor beta chains in this list originate from one sample, sequenced in a study of cytomegalovirus exposure and HLA in healthy donors. TCRdb's table, derived via immunoSEQ multiplex PCR, lists solely in-frame clones and lacks some. The sample records over 200,000 clones, almost 90% being singletons. Material for sequencing was PBMCs. The receptor source for this set is a woman aged 18-29 years in good health and CMV-seronegative.

This clone was recorded a few times. V gene TRBV4-2 combines with J gene TRBJ2-5; perhaps TRBD1 as D (6 bases). Germline V gene lookup returns CDR1 LGHNA and CDR2 YNFKEQ. The CDR3 has 16 residues. Trimming pared 1 base from V and 4 bases from J, leaving 16 bases between. The CDR3 DNA reads as TGTGCCAGCAGCCAAGTAGGCCCAGGGGTCGCAGAGACCCAGTACTTC. Its protein product is CASSQVGPGVAETQYF.

The V call is TRBV6-5, the J call TRBJ1-5; perhaps TRBD1 as D (5 bases). CDR3 size: 14 residues. Germline CDR1 is MNHEY and CDR2 is SVGAGI. Trimming removed 1 base at V and 7 bases at J, with 11 bases between. This CDR3 reads CASSYYGDWQPQHF. In DNA, the CDR3 is TGTGCCAGCAGTTACTACGGGGACTGGCAGCCCCAGCATTTT.

A single count supports this clone. V usage is TRBV27 and J usage is TRBJ1-1; 7 bases align to TRBD1. The germline V gene has CDR1 MNHEY and CDR2 SMNVEV (reference sequence). V lost 3 bases and J lost 6; bases outside the gene matches: 7. This CDR3 is 14 amino acids long. The CDR3: CASSFRGPGAEAFF. The CDR3 nucleotides are TGTGCCAGCAGTTTTAGGGGGCCCGGGGCTGAAGCTTTCTTT.

The rearrangement uses TRBV4-1 and TRBJ2-7; 9 nucleotides match TRBD2. This CDR3 comprises 17 residues. Germline V CDR1 and CDR2: MGHRA, YSYEKL. V lost 0 bases to trimming and J lost 2 bases; unmatched junction nucleotides: 8. The CDR3 bases are TGCGCCAGCAGCCAAGATCTCCCTGGCGGGAGGGCCTACGAGCAGTACTTC. It is translated as CASSQDLPGGRAYEQYF.

This clone has more than one count but fewer than ten. The V call is TRBV28, the J call TRBJ2-7; weak D call: TRBD2 (5 bases). This CDR3 is 14 amino acids long. The ends were cut back, 5 bases at V and 4 bases at J, with 15 bases in the middle. Germline CDR1 MDHEN, CDR2 SYDVKM. In DNA form, the CDR3 reads TGTGCCAGCAGTACGACCGTTGGGGAGTACGAGCAGTACTTC. This sequence encodes CASSTTVGEYEQYF. Together with reference TRBV28 and TRBJ2-7, the CDR3 gives the full variable domain: DVKVTQSSRYLVKRTGEKVFLECVQDMDHENMFWYRQDPGLGLRLIYFSYDVKMKEKGDIPEGYSVSREKKERFSLILESASTNQTSMYLCASSTTVGEYEQYFGPGTRLTVT.

The chain employs TRBV28 and TRBJ2-3; 11 positions match TRBD2. CDR3 size: 16 residues. V trimming: 6 bases; J trimming: 1 base; junction bases outside the gene matches: 6. Germline V gene sequence: CDR1 MDHEN, CDR2 SYDVKM. CDR3 loop: CASRILAGEGTDTQYF. Written as DNA, the CDR3 is TGTGCCAGCAGAATACTAGCGGGAGAGGGCACAGATACGCAGTATTTT.

V is TRBV5-1 and J is TRBJ2-7; the D gene is possibly TRBD1 (5 bases). CDR1 SGHRS and CDR2 YFSETQ come from the germline V gene. The CDR3 has 13 amino acids. V lost 4 bases and J 1 base, leaving 9 bases between the germline ends. CDR3 sequence: CASSVTGSYEQYF. CDR3 nucleotides: TGCGCCAGCAGCGTAACAGGTTCCTACGAGCAGTACTTC. Drawing the rest from reference TRBV5-1 and TRBJ2-7, the complete variable domain is KAGVTQTPRYLIKTRGQQVTLSCSPISGHRSVSWYQQTPGQGLQFLFEYFSETQRNKGNFPGRFSGRQFSNSRSEMNVSTLELGDSALYLCASSVTGSYEQYFGPGTRLTVT.

The chain combines TRBV4-1 with TRBJ2-1; no clear D gene. The V end was cut by 1 base, the J end by 8 bases, with 6 bases between. The CDR3 spans 12 residues. Per the germline V gene, CDR1 is MGHRA and CDR2 is YSYEKL. The CDR3 sequence is CASSQARDEQFF. Here the CDR3 DNA reads TGCGCCAGCAGCCAAGCCCGGGATGAGCAGTTCTTC.

This chain links TRBV6-1 with TRBJ2-5, with D perhaps matching TRBD1 (6 bases). CDR1 MNHNS and CDR2 SASEGT come from the germline V gene. The CDR3 spans 12 residues. V was pared by 8 bases and J by 2 bases, with 9 bases between. The DNA for the CDR3 is TGTGCCAGCCTTGGACAGCAAGAGACCCAGTACTTC. As protein: CASLGQQETQYF.

V and J are TRBV27 and TRBJ2-7, with 7 bases matching TRBD1. This CDR3 spans 13 amino acids. V lost 6 bases, J lost 0 bases, and 2 bases stayed unmatched. The germline gives CDR1 MNHEY, CDR2 SMNVEV (reference sequence). DNA of the CDR3: TGTGCCAGCAGGCACAGGGGCTCCTACGAGCAGTACTTC. Amino acid sequence: CASRHRGSYEQYF.

This chain links TRBV11-2 with TRBJ2-7; 14 positions agree with TRBD2. The ends lost 5 bases at V and 2 bases at J; junction bases unmatched: 11. This CDR3 spans 18 amino acids. CDR1 and CDR2 (germline): SGHAT, FQNNGV. The CDR3 reads CASSPFLGTSGRTYEQYF. DNA for the CDR3: TGTGCCAGCAGCCCGTTCTTAGGGACTAGCGGGAGAACCTACGAGCAGTACTTC.

The V and J genes are TRBV28 and TRBJ2-7; 11 bases are shared with TRBD2. The V gene's germline CDR1 is MDHEN and CDR2 SYDVKM. Germline trimming cut 6 bases from V and 7 bases from J; bases unmatched to any gene: 11. The CDR3 runs 15 residues. This CDR3 is CASSRLAGYSYEQYF. For the CDR3, the DNA is TGTGCCAGCAGCCGACTAGCGGGATACTCTTATGAGCAGTACTTC.

The chain employs TRBV4-1 and TRBJ1-1, with 7 nucleotides matching TRBD1. Germline CDR1 reads MGHRA; CDR2 reads YSYEKL. The ends lost 3 bases at V and 5 bases at J; junction bases unmatched: 9. This CDR3 is 15 amino acids long. The CDR3 bases are TGCGCCAGCAGCCAGGACTTGGACAGGCGGACTGAAGCTTTCTTT. It encodes CASSQDLDRRTEAFF.

This clone was found once. The genes are TRBV7-2 and TRBJ2-3; 10 bases line up with TRBD2. The CDR3 spans 16 residues. CDR1 and CDR2 from the germline V gene are SGHTA and FQGNSA. V shed 3 bases and J 3 bases; nucleotides not matched to a gene: 6. This chain's CDR3 is CASSFLAGVATDTQYF. DNA for the CDR3: TGTGCCAGCAGCTTCCTAGCGGGAGTCGCAACAGATACGCAGTATTTT.

This clone turned up a few times. The V gene is TRBV7-3, the J gene TRBJ1-1; D remains ambiguous. The CDR3 runs 13 residues. Germline values: CDR1 SGHTA, CDR2 FQGTGA. V lost 6 bases, J lost 1 base, and 9 bases lay in between. CDR3 nucleotides: TGTGCCAGCAGTATATCAGGGAACACTGAAGCTTTCTTT. As protein: CASSISGNTEAFF.

The chain combines TRBV5-1 with TRBJ1-2; 7 nucleotides match TRBD1. This CDR3 region has 15 residues. Germline-derived CDR1 and CDR2 are SGHRS and YFSETQ. V lost 4 bases to trimming and J lost 4 bases; unmatched junction nucleotides: 10. The CDR3 DNA is TGCGCCAGCAGCCCACAGGGGAGCGAGGGCTATGGCTACACCTTC. Protein product: CASSPQGSEGYGYTF.

The genes are TRBV2 and TRBJ2-5; 10 nucleotides line up with TRBD1. V gave up 6 bases and J gave up 4 bases; unmatched junction bases: 5. The V gene's germline CDR1 is SNHLY and CDR2 FYNNEI. The CDR3 has 14 amino acids. This chain's CDR3 is CASRRDRGRETQYF. The CDR3 coding sequence is TGTGCCAGCAGGCGGGACAGGGGTCGAGAGACCCAGTACTTC. Together with reference TRBV2 and TRBJ2-5, the CDR3 gives the full variable domain: EPEVTQTPSHQVTQMGQEVILRCVPISNHLYFYWYRQILGQKVEFLVSFYNNEISEKSEIFDDQFSVERPDGSNFTLKIRSTKLEDSAMYFCASRRDRGRETQYFGPGTRLLVL.

The chain couples TRBV6-5 to TRBJ2-1; 10 bases are a match to TRBD2. CDR3 length equals 15 residues. Germline lookup yields CDR1 MNHEY and CDR2 SVGAGI. V lost 2 bases, J lost 3 bases, and 1 base stayed unmatched. The CDR3 DNA reads as TGTGCCAGCAGTTACGCTAGCGGGAGCTACAATGAGCAGTTCTTC. This gives the protein CASSYASGSYNEQFF.

The chain uses TRBV29-1 and TRBJ1-1; D gene uncertain. Trimming took 0 bases from V and 0 from J, leaving 5 bases between them. Per the germline V gene, CDR1 is SQVTM and CDR2 is ANQGSEA. The CDR3 totals 13 residues. The CDR3 reads CSVEDPLNTEAFF. The CDR3 DNA reads as TGCAGCGTTGAAGATCCTCTGAACACTGAAGCTTTCTTT.

V and J are TRBV21-1 and TRBJ2-7; the D call of TRBD2 is as the table states it, not checked on the DNA. TRBV21-1 is assigned pseudogene status. The CDR3 extends over 14 amino acids. CDR3 coding DNA: TGTGCCAGCATTGGGACTAGCGGATACTACGAGCAGTACTTC. Protein: CASIGTSGYYEQYF.

The V call is TRBV2, the J call TRBJ2-5; 11 bases fit TRBD2. Per the germline V gene, CDR1 is SNHLY and CDR2 is FYNNEI. Losses at the gene ends were 3 bases for V and 5 bases for J; bases not matched to a gene: 5. This CDR3 comprises 15 residues. CDR3: CASSEVSGRAETQYF. The CDR3 DNA is TGTGCCAGCAGTGAGGTTAGCGGGAGGGCGGAGACCCAGTACTTC.

This chain joins TRBV30 and TRBJ2-2, with TRBD2 identical over 9 bases. The CDR3 has 16 residues. V lost 4 bases, J lost 3 bases, and 9 bases stayed unmatched. Germline V lookup: CDR1 GTSNPN, CDR2 SVGIG (reference sequence). This CDR3 reads CAWMWREGSDTGELFF. Here the CDR3 DNA reads TGTGCCTGGATGTGGCGGGAGGGCTCGGACACCGGGGAGCTGTTTTTT.

The V and J genes are TRBV28 and TRBJ2-7; TRBD2 agrees at 9 bases. V dropped 3 bases and J dropped 1; count of bases not matched to a gene: 7. The germline V gene encodes CDR1 MDHEN and CDR2 SYDVKM. This CDR3 is built from 16 residues. The CDR3 sequence is CASSLAAGGISYEQYF. CDR3 bases: TGTGCCAGCAGTTTGGCGGCGGGAGGGATTTCCTACGAGCAGTACTTC.

V is TRBV4-1 and J is TRBJ1-3; D is undetermined. CDR1 MGHRA and CDR2 YSYEKL come from the germline V gene. The CDR3 sequence is 13 residues long. V was trimmed by 4 bases and J by 8 bases, leaving 12 bases between them. The CDR3 sequence: CASSLKPRDTIYF. CDR3 in DNA: TGCGCCAGCAGCCTCAAACCCCGGGACACCATATATTTT.

The rearrangement uses TRBV2 and TRBJ1-1; D might be TRBD1 (5 bases). Trimming cost V 4 bases and J 5 bases, with 11 bases left between them. The germline V gene encodes CDR1 SNHLY and CDR2 FYNNEI. CDR3 length equals 13 residues. The CDR3 protein is CASSGQGRTEAFF. In DNA form, the CDR3 reads TGTGCCAGCAGTGGGCAGGGAAGGACTGAAGCTTTCTTT.

The chain uses TRBV5-1 and TRBJ2-3; a possible D gene is TRBD2 (6 bases). V was trimmed by 6 bases and J by 0 bases, leaving 17 bases between them. CDR1 is SGHRS and CDR2 is YFSETQ in the germline V gene. The CDR3 has 16 amino acids. The CDR3 here is CASTMRRGSSTDTQYF. CDR3 in DNA: TGCGCCAGCACCATGCGGAGGGGCTCTAGCACAGATACGCAGTATTTT.

On this clone itself: Other DNA sequences from this sample encode an identical CDR3 as well. The CDR3 sequence: CASSLDSGAGELFF. The CDR3 DNA reads as TGTGCCAGCAGCTTAGATTCCGGGGCCGGGGAGCTGTTTTTT. The chain combines TRBV11-2 with TRBJ2-2; D might be TRBD2 (5 bases). The CDR3 sequence is 14 residues long. V dropped 0 bases and J dropped 6 bases, with 8 bases sitting between them. Germline assignment: CDR1 SGHAT and CDR2 FQNNGV.

In DNA form, the CDR3 reads TGTGCCAGCAGCTTAATTAGCGGGCAATACAATGAGCAGTTCTTC. Protein: CASSLISGQYNEQFF. This chain joins TRBV7-3 and TRBJ2-1; 7 bases line up with TRBD2. Unmatched junction bases numbered 4, after V lost 1 base and J lost 4 bases. This CDR3 contains 15 residues. The germline gives CDR1 SGHTA, CDR2 FQGTGA.

This CDR3 is CASIPPTSGQSYNEQFF. The CDR3, as DNA: TGTGCCAGCATCCCCCCGACTAGCGGGCAATCCTACAATGAGCAGTTCTTC. V usage is TRBV2 and J usage is TRBJ2-1; 10 bases map to TRBD2. The V gene's germline CDR1 is SNHLY and CDR2 FYNNEI. Germline trimming cut 7 bases from V and 1 base from J; bases unmatched to any gene: 10. The CDR3 runs to 17 residues.

This clone was detected once. The rearrangement links TRBV5-1 to TRBJ2-3; perhaps TRBD2 as D (6 bases). Germline V gene data show CDR1 as SGHRS and CDR2 as YFSETQ. V lost 4 bases and J lost 3, with 12 bases in between. This CDR3 spans 14 amino acids. This chain's CDR3 is CASSNSGTTDTQYF. CDR3 DNA: TGCGCCAGCAGCAACAGTGGGACTACAGATACGCAGTATTTT.

The chain joins TRBV7-9 to TRBJ2-7, with 13 positions matching TRBD2. This CDR3 contains 17 residues. Trimming at V came to 5 bases and at J to 7 bases, leaving 14 bases not matched to a gene. CDR1 SEHNR and CDR2 FQNEAQ come from the germline V gene (reference sequence). In nucleotides, the CDR3 is TGTGCCAGCAGCCCCACTGAAGGACTAGCGGGAGTTGGAGAGCAGTACTTC. It codes for CASSPTEGLAGVGEQYF.